The 21 T cell receptor beta chains below all came from one sample that was sequenced in a study of beta chain features in type 1 diabetes. All of the isolated RNA was reverse transcribed, so expressed TCRB transcripts were sequenced. Here immunoSEQ multiplex PCR was the method, and the copy in TCRdb shows in-frame clones only, minus some. The repertoire consists of 390,000 or so clones, with approximately 15% occurring once and the leading ten covering around 0.035%. The sequenced material came from naive CD4+ T cells from blood. These TCRs come from a man aged 25-45 years in good health.

Only a few counts were recorded for this clone. This chain uses TRBV11-2 with TRBJ2-1, with TRBD2 matching over 10 bases. J gave up 6 bases and V 1 base, and 6 bases lay outside the gene matches. CDR1 and CDR2 (germline): SGHAT, FQNNGV. The CDR3 consists of 16 residues. The CDR3 nucleotides are TGTGCCAGCAGCTTAGGATCTAGCGGGGGAGGCAATGAGCAGTTCTTC. Protein sequence: CASSLGSSGGGNEQFF.

This clone was counted between two and nine times. The gene calls are TRBV11-2 and TRBJ2-3; D uncertain. CDR3 length: 12 residues. The V and J ends lost 4 bases and 2 bases respectively, with 4 bases between them. The germline CDR1 and CDR2 sequences are SGHAT and FQNNGV. The chain's CDR3 is CASSSLTDTQYF. The DNA of the CDR3 is TGTGCCAGCAGCTCCCTCACAGATACGCAGTATTTT.

The J gene is TRBJ2-4, the V gene TRBV14, with TRBD2 as a possible D gene (6 bases). This CDR3 is 15 amino acids long. V lost 1 base, J lost 6 bases, and 13 bases lay in between. Germline V CDR1 and CDR2: SGHDN, FVKESK. The chain's CDR3 is CASSQVGSLGNIQYF. DNA of the CDR3: TGTGCCAGCAGCCAAGTCGGGAGTTTGGGAAACATTCAGTACTTC. The variable domain in full, completed from reference TRBV14 and TRBJ2-4, reads EAGVTQFPSHSVIEKGQTVTLRCDPISGHDNLYWYRRVMGKEIKFLLHFVKESKQDESGMPNNRFLAERTGGTYSTLKVQPAELEDSGVYFCASSQVGSLGNIQYFGAGTRLSVL.

The chain is built from TRBV6-5 and TRBJ2-4; weak D call: TRBD2 (6 bases). CDR1 and CDR2 from the germline V gene are MNHEY and SVGAGI. The V gene lost 6 bases and the J gene lost 1 base, with 10 bases spanning the gap. The CDR3 sequence is 14 residues long. In DNA form, the CDR3 reads TGTGCCAGCAGCCGGGGAGGTGCCAAAAACATTCAGTACTTC. Protein product: CASSRGGAKNIQYF.

This clone was detected a few times. In DNA form, the CDR3 reads TGTGCCTGGAGTGCCATGGACGGTGGGGCCAACGTCCTGACTTTC. Translation gives CAWSAMDGGANVLTF. This sequence joins TRBV30 and TRBJ2-6; D is ambiguous. Germline V gene data show CDR1 as GTSNPN and CDR2 as SVGIG (reference sequence). The ends were cut back, 1 base at V and 3 bases at J, with 10 bases in the middle. The CDR3 contains 15 residues.

In its sample, this clone was seen a few times. Other DNA variants within this sample encode the same CDR3. The CDR3 here is CASSFTGTAYNEQFF. CDR3 nucleotide sequence: TGTGCCAGCAGCTTTACCGGGACAGCCTACAATGAGCAGTTCTTC. The rearrangement uses TRBV11-3 and TRBJ2-1, with TRBD1 matching 7 bases. Germline V gives CDR1 SGHNT, CDR2 YENEEA. This CDR3 contains 15 residues. V was pared by 3 bases and J by 2 bases, with 4 bases of the junction left unmatched.

The chain employs TRBV9 and TRBJ1-1; no clear D. Trimming took 0 bases from V and 1 from J, leaving 7 bases between them. The CDR3 has 14 residues. Per the germline V gene, CDR1 is SGDLS and CDR2 is YYNGEE. Written as DNA, the CDR3 is TGTGCCAGCAGCGTAGCTATGGCGAACACTGAAGCTTTCTTT. Its protein product is CASSVAMANTEAFF.

This clone was observed a handful of times. J is TRBJ2-1 and V is TRBV7-2; 9 bases are shared with TRBD2. V gave up 5 bases and J gave up 9 bases; unmatched junction bases: 23. The CDR3 has 19 amino acids. Germline V gene lookup returns CDR1 SGHTA and CDR2 FQGNSA. For the CDR3, the DNA is TGTGCCAGCAGCACGACGAGGGTATTGGCGGGAGGGTCCTCCTTTGAGCAGTTCTTC. It translates to CASSTTRVLAGGSSFEQFF.

The chain uses TRBV25-1 and TRBJ2-7, with D perhaps TRBD1 or TRBD2 (6 bases each). With 4 bases removed from V and 4 bases from J, the gap between germline ends came to 11 bases. This CDR3 contains 13 residues. CDR1 and CDR2 from the germline V gene are MGHDK and SYGVNS. For the CDR3, the DNA is TGTGCCAGCAGTGGGTGGGGGGCTTACGAGCAGTACTTC. Translation gives CASSGWGAYEQYF.

This chain links TRBV9 with TRBJ1-2, with 8 bases lining up with TRBD1. This CDR3 comprises 15 residues. CDR1 SGDLS and CDR2 YYNGEE come from the germline V gene. Unmatched junction bases numbered 8, after V lost 7 bases and J lost 0 bases. The CDR3 sequence is CASGAGGSPNYGYTF. The CDR3 nucleotides are TGTGCCAGCGGGGCAGGGGGCTCCCCTAACTATGGCTACACCTTC.

V is TRBV9 and J is TRBJ2-5; 12 bases map to TRBD2. Germline assignment: CDR1 SGDLS and CDR2 YYNGEE. The CDR3 is made up of 16 amino acids. After removal of 3 bases from V and 2 bases from J, the junction contained 5 bases not matched to a gene. The CDR3 protein is CASSGTSGGTQETQYF. The CDR3 region has the DNA TGTGCCAGCAGCGGCACTAGCGGGGGGACACAAGAGACCCAGTACTTC.

The sample holds a few counts of this clone. The chain employs TRBV6-6 and TRBJ2-5; possible D gene TRBD1, 5 bases. This CDR3 has 14 amino acids. V gave up 3 bases and J gave up 2 bases, with 10 bases separating them. CDR1 and CDR2 (germline): MNHNY, SVGAGI (reference sequence). CDR3 region: CASSYRQGQETQYF. CDR3 DNA: TGTGCCAGCAGTTATCGGCAGGGACAAGAGACCCAGTACTTC.

Only a few counts were recorded for this clone. J is TRBJ2-1 and V is TRBV7-9, with D unclear. The V gene lost 2 bases and the J gene lost 8 bases, with 10 bases spanning the gap. Germline CDR1 reads SEHNR; CDR2 reads FQNEAQ (reference sequence). The CDR3 is 13 amino acids. The CDR3 spells CASSLQNLDEQFF. The CDR3 nucleotides are TGTGCCAGCAGCTTACAGAATCTCGATGAGCAGTTCTTC.

The table lists this clone with many counts. The CDR3 DNA reads as TGCAGCGTAAGGAAAGACAGGACCGGGGAGCTGTTTTTT. As protein: CSVRKDRTGELFF. This rearrangement joins TRBV29-1 to TRBJ2-2, with D perhaps TRBD1 (6 bases). The CDR3 extends over 13 amino acids. CDR1 and CDR2 (germline): SQVTM, ANQGSEA. Trimming shortened V by 6 bases and J by 5 bases, and 13 bases separated the two germline ends.

This clone showed up many times. V gene TRBV23-1 combines with J gene TRBJ1-2; D unclear. TRBV23-1 is recorded as an ORF, its role being uncertain. This CDR3 is built from 11 residues. The V and J ends lost 2 bases and 5 bases respectively, with 3 bases between them. The CDR3 nucleotides are TGCGCCAGCAGTCAAGCGTATGGCTACACCTTC. As protein: CASSQAYGYTF.

This clone was seen more than once but under ten times. The chain links TRBV9 to TRBJ1-1; maybe TRBD1 (5 bases). From germline, CDR1 is SGDLS and CDR2 YYNGEE. V dropped 0 bases and J dropped 0 bases, with 12 bases sitting between them. This CDR3 contains 16 residues. CDR3 protein: CASSVATGGMNTEAFF. CDR3 bases: TGTGCCAGCAGCGTAGCTACTGGGGGGATGAACACTGAAGCTTTCTTT.

The chain links TRBV6-5 to TRBJ2-3; 9 bases map to TRBD2. The V segment lost 2 bases and the J segment 1 base; nucleotides outside the gene matches: 4. The CDR3 spans 16 residues. Germline loops: CDR1 MNHEY, CDR2 SVGAGI. In DNA, the CDR3 is TGTGCCAGCAGTTACGACGCGGGAGGGCGCACAGATACGCAGTATTTT. This translates into CASSYDAGGRTDTQYF.

The chain links TRBV7-9 to TRBJ2-3; D could derive from TRBD1 or TRBD2 (5 bases each). CDR1 is SEHNR, CDR2 FQNEAQ, per germline (reference sequence). Trimming stripped 5 bases from V and 6 bases from J, with 12 bases between. There are 13 residues in the CDR3. The CDR3 DNA reads TGTGCCAGCAGCCCCGGGACCGGGGATACGCAGTATTTT. Its protein product is CASSPGTGDTQYF.

V gene TRBV18 combines with J gene TRBJ2-5; possibly TRBD2 for D (5 bases). Per germline, CDR1 KGHSH and CDR2 LQKENI. Trimming took 3 bases from V and 3 from J, leaving 20 bases between them. The CDR3 totals 17 residues. CDR3 DNA: TGTGCCAGCTCACCGTCTCGGGGAAGGATTTTAGAAGAGACCCAGTACTTC. It specifies CASSPSRGRILEETQYF.

This clone was counted between two and nine times. The V gene is TRBV4-3, the J gene TRBJ2-7; D may be TRBD2 (5 bases). V was trimmed by 1 base and J by 0 bases, leaving 16 bases between them. This CDR3 is 17 amino acids long. Germline CDR1 reads LGHNA; CDR2 reads YSLEER. The CDR3 region has the DNA TGCGCCAGCAGCCAAGCGGGGAGTAGTTTTAGCTCCTACGAGCAGTACTTC. Its protein is CASSQAGSSFSSYEQYF.

This clone was seen a handful of times. V is TRBV4-3 and J is TRBJ2-1; D is undetermined. The CDR3 length is 13 residues. V dropped 0 bases and J dropped 8 bases, with 8 bases sitting between them. From germline, CDR1 is LGHNA and CDR2 YSLEER. DNA of the CDR3: TGCGCCAGCAGCCAAGATAAGTGGGATGAGCAGTTCTTC. Amino acid sequence: CASSQDKWDEQFF.